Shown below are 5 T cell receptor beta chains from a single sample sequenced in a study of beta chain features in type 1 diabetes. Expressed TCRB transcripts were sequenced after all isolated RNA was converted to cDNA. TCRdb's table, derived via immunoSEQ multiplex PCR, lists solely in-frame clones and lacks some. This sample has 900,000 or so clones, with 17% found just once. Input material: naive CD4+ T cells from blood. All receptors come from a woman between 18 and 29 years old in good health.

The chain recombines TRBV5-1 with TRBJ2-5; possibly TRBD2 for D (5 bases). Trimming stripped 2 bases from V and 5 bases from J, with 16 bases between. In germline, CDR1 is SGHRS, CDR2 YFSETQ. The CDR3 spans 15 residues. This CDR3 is CASSLLGESEETQYF. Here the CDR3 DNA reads TGCGCCAGCAGCTTACTAGGTGAAAGTGAGGAGACCCAGTACTTC. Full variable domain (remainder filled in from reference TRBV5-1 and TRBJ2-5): KAGVTQTPRYLIKTRGQQVTLSCSPISGHRSVSWYQQTPGQGLQFLFEYFSETQRNKGNFPGRFSGRQFSNSRSEMNVSTLELGDSALYLCASSLLGESEETQYFGPGTRLLVL.

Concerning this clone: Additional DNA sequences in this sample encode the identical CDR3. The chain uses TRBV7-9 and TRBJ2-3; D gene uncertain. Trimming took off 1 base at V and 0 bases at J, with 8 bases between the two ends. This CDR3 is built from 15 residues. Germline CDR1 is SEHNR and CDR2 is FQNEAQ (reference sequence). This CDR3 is CASSLGSHSTDTQYF. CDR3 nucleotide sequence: TGTGCCAGCAGCTTAGGTTCTCATAGCACAGATACGCAGTATTTT. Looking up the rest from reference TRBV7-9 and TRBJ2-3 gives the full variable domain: DTGVSQNPRHKITKRGQNVTFRCDPISEHNRLYWYRQTLGQGPEFLTYFQNEAQLEKSRLLSDRFSAERPKGSFSTLEIQRTEQGDSAMYLCASSLGSHSTDTQYFGPGTRLTVL.

CDR3 sequence: CASSPDRGRYEQYF. The CDR3 DNA sequence: TGTGCCAGCTCACCGGACAGGGGGAGGTACGAGCAGTACTTC. This rearrangement joins TRBV18 to TRBJ2-5; 10 bases agree with TRBD1. The assigned J gene may be wrong: the sequence end matches TRBJ2-7 better. Germline V gives CDR1 KGHSH, CDR2 LQKENI. This CDR3 spans 14 amino acids.

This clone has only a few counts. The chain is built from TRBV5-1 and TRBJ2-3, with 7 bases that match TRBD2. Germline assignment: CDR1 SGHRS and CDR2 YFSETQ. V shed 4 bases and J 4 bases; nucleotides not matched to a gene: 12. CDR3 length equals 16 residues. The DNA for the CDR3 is TGCGCCAGCAGCCAACCCGGAGGACTAGGAGCAGATACGCAGTATTTT. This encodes CASSQPGGLGADTQYF.

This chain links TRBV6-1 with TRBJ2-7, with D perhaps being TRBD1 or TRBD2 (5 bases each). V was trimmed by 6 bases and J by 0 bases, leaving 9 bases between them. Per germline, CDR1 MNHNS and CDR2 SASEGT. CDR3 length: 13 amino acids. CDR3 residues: CASSWDDSYEQYF. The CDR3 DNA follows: TGTGCCAGCAGCTGGGACGACTCCTACGAGCAGTACTTC.